This T cell receptor (beta chain) comes out of a study of shared clonotypes between healthy human individuals. Germline V CDR1 and CDR2: MNHEY, SMNVEV (reference sequence). Trimming at V came to 5 bases and at J to 5 bases, leaving 20 bases not matched to a gene. This CDR3 has 18 residues. Naive CD8 populations comprised CD45RO-negative cells positively selected for CCR7, excluding terminally differentiated effector memory CD45RA+ cells. Assay runs were performed at deep level. The assay was immunoSEQ multiplex PCR, and TCRdb's table has in-frame clones only and misses some. The sample lists 2 million to 2.5 million clones, about 94% occurring once.

The TCR sequence derives from a man aged 18 to 30 in good health. The gene calls are TRBV27 and TRBJ1-2; 7 bases fit TRBD1. The specimen was naive CD8+ T cells sorted from blood. CDR3 amino acids: CASSPYPRDSTRTYGYTF. The CDR3 DNA follows: TGTGCCAGCAGTCCTTATCCGCGGGACAGCACTAGGACGTATGGCTACACCTTC.